This T cell receptor (beta chain) was found in a study of long-term antiretroviral therapy in people with HIV. Study-wide results and limits: ART-treated samples gained diversity yet remained below transplant donor controls.

Survey level was the resolution at which the v3.0 immunoSEQ assay ran. Sequencing was intended to reach 40,000-50,000 T-cell genomes per sample. Sequencing used immunoSEQ multiplex PCR; TCRdb keeps in-frame clones, though not all of them. The sample holds fewer than 45,000 clones, 90% to 95% seen once. The CDR3 is 14 residues long. The ends were cut back, 6 bases at V and 6 bases at J, with 18 bases in the middle. CDR1 and CDR2 (germline): MDHEN, SYDVKM. This clone was seen just once. Its antigen is unknown. The sequencing here drew on unsorted PBMCs, taken 4.1 years after starting antiretroviral therapy. The V gene is TRBV28, the J gene TRBJ2-7, with D tentatively TRBD2 (5 bases). This sequence was found in a woman between 50 and 59 years old with HIV. CDR3 region: CASSLGRARGEQYF. The CDR3 DNA reads as TGTGCCAGCAGCCTAGGGCGGGCTCGAGGCGAGCAGTACTTC.